Presented here are 20 T cell receptor beta chains from one specimen sequenced in a study of blood T cell repertoires in COVID-19 (TCRdb year 2020). The protocol used for the library was the immunoSEQ multiplex PCR assay. As stored in TCRdb, this immuneACCESS dataset retains in-frame rearrangements with V and J assigned. A fraction of the clones does not appear; measured against another copy, unresolved V genes explain less than half of the discrepancy, and the remainder lacks a known reason. Here the sample has roughly 99,000 clones; 60% to 85% occur a single time. Of the sample, 4.3% falls within the top ten clones. Input material: peripheral blood. These receptors all stem from a man aged 65 to 79 with acute or convalescent COVID-19.

The chain carries TRBV4-1 and TRBJ2-7; 9 positions match TRBD2. This CDR3 region has 17 residues. The germline gives CDR1 MGHRA, CDR2 YSYEKL. After removal of 0 bases from V and 5 bases from J, the junction contained 11 bases not matched to a gene. CDR3 region: CASSQDPATSGGNEQYF. The DNA of the CDR3 is TGCGCCAGCAGCCAAGATCCGGCGACTAGCGGTGGGAACGAGCAGTACTTC.

The V call is TRBV27, the J call TRBJ2-3; weak D call: TRBD2 (6 bases). The CDR3 is made up of 15 amino acids. Trimming removed 6 bases at V and 11 bases at J, with 24 bases between. Germline V gene sequence: CDR1 MNHEY, CDR2 SMNVEV (reference sequence). CDR3 in DNA: TGTGCCAGCAGCCCGACCGGGACTCCACCAATCGTGCAGTATTTT. Its translation is CASSPTGTPPIVQYF.

The CDR3 DNA reads as TGTGCCATCAGTGGTACAGGACCCGCGAACACCGGGGAGCTGTTTTTT. Translation gives CAISGTGPANTGELFF. The V call is TRBV10-3, the J call TRBJ2-2, with TRBD1 as a possible D gene (5 bases). Germline-derived CDR1 and CDR2 are ENHRY and SYGVKD. The CDR3 is 16 residues long. Deletions cut 4 bases from V and 0 bases from J, with 12 bases between.

This chain links TRBV19 with TRBJ1-1, with 8 bases aligning to TRBD1. From germline, CDR1 is LNHDA and CDR2 SQIVND (reference sequence). The CDR3 is 15 residues long. Germline trimming cut 2 bases from V and 1 base from J; bases unmatched to any gene: 3. Here the CDR3 reads CASSITTGGNTEAFF. Here the CDR3 DNA reads TGTGCCAGTAGTATAACAACAGGGGGGAACACTGAAGCTTTCTTT.

V usage is TRBV12-3 or TRBV12-4 and J usage is TRBJ2-5; D not resolved. V lost 6 bases to trimming and J lost 2 bases, with 4 bases between them. The CDR3 has 11 residues. DNA of the CDR3: TGTGCCAGCAGCGTTCAAGAGACCCAGTACTTC. Residues: CASSVQETQYF.

The chain joins TRBV19 to TRBJ2-1; the D is unclear. The CDR3 sequence is 13 residues long. The V end lost 9 bases, the J end lost 0 bases, and 9 bases lay between the germline ends. Per germline, CDR1 LNHDA and CDR2 SQIVND (reference sequence). The CDR3 coding sequence is TGTGCCAGCGCTAAGAGCTCCTACAATGAGCAGTTCTTC. Translating it yields CASAKSSYNEQFF.

The genes are TRBV18 and TRBJ1-1; tentatively, D is TRBD1 (6 bases). The germline V and J ends were trimmed by 4 bases and 5 bases, with 17 bases remaining between them. The CDR3 sequence is 15 residues long. Germline CDR1 is KGHSH and CDR2 is LQKENI. The CDR3 is CASSQPGARGTEAFF. CDR3 nucleotide sequence: TGTGCCAGCTCACAACCGGGGGCTAGGGGAACTGAAGCTTTCTTT. Supplemented by reference TRBV18 and TRBJ1-1, the full variable domain reads NAGVMQNPRHLVRRRGQEARLRCSPMKGHSHVYWYRQLPEEGLKFMVYLQKENIIDESGMPKERFSAEFPKEGPSILRIQQVVRGDSAAYFCASSQPGARGTEAFFGQGTRLTVV.

The chain is built from TRBV6-5 and TRBJ1-1, with D possibly being TRBD1 (6 bases). Trimming left V 7 bases short and J 5 bases short, with 17 bases between. This CDR3 is 14 amino acids long. The germline gives CDR1 MNHEY, CDR2 SVGAGI. In nucleotides, the CDR3 is TGTGCCAGCAATATACAGGGCGGAGAGACTGAAGCTTTCTTT. This encodes CASNIQGGETEAFF.

J is TRBJ2-4 and V is TRBV3-1 (or the pseudogene TRBV3-2); D call uncertain. Germline V gene data show CDR1 as LGHDT and CDR2 as YNNKEL (reference sequence). The CDR3 is 15 residues long. V was pared by 1 base and J by 3 bases, with 10 bases between. CDR3 DNA: TGTGCCAGCAGCCAAGGTGCGAACTTCAAAAACATTCAGTACTTC. It codes for CASSQGANFKNIQYF.

About this clone: This CDR3 is also generated by other DNA sequences in the sample. The V call is TRBV7-3, the J call TRBJ2-3; 8 bases are a match to TRBD2. V dropped 5 bases and J dropped 0; count of bases not matched to a gene: 1. CDR3 length: 14 residues. Looked up from germline, CDR1 is SGHTA and CDR2 is FQGTGA. The CDR3 DNA follows: TGTGCCAGCAGCCGGGGGGGTAGCACAGATACGCAGTATTTT. Translated: CASSRGGSTDTQYF.

The chain combines TRBV6-5 with TRBJ2-7, with 9 bases that match TRBD1. This CDR3 spans 15 amino acids. V was clipped by 5 bases and J by 6 bases; unmatched bases: 11. The V gene's germline CDR1 is MNHEY and CDR2 SVGAGI. In DNA, the CDR3 is TGTGCCAGCAGTCCCTCGGGACAGGGTACCGTCGAGCAGTACTTC. It translates to CASSPSGQGTVEQYF.

The CDR3 is CASSFGQINQPQHF. As DNA, the CDR3 is TGTGCCAGCAGCTTTGGCCAGATCAATCAGCCCCAGCATTTT. The chain links TRBV7-8 to TRBJ1-5; D unresolved. Germline CDR1 is SGHVS and CDR2 is FQNEAQ. V gave up 3 bases and J gave up 3 bases, with 9 bases separating them. This CDR3 has 14 amino acids.

The CDR3 DNA is TGTGCCAGCAGCATGACAGGGAGTTTAAACAATGAGCAGTTCTTC. It yields the protein CASSMTGSLNNEQFF. This chain connects TRBV7-3 to TRBJ2-1; 7 nucleotides line up with TRBD1. This CDR3 spans 15 amino acids. Germline trimming cut 5 bases from V and 5 bases from J; bases unmatched to any gene: 9. Looked up from germline, CDR1 is SGHTA and CDR2 is FQGTGA.

The J gene is TRBJ1-5, the V gene TRBV7-3; D is undetermined. In germline, CDR1 is SGHTA, CDR2 FQGTGA. The CDR3 length is 13 residues. The V gene lost 3 bases and the J gene lost 4 bases, with 7 bases spanning the gap. As DNA, the CDR3 is TGTGCCAGCAGCTTCACAGCAAATCAGCCCCAGCATTTT. Its protein product is CASSFTANQPQHF. The variable domain in full, completed from reference TRBV7-3 and TRBJ1-5, reads GAGVSQTPSNKVTEKGKYVELRCDPISGHTALYWYRQSLGQGPEFLIYFQGTGAADDSGLPNDRFFAVRPEGSVSTLKIQRTERGDSAVYLCASSFTANQPQHFGDGTRLSIL.

This sequence joins TRBV2 and TRBJ1-5; D is undetermined. Trimming left V 6 bases short and J 1 base short, with 10 bases between. The CDR3 has 14 residues. Germline V lookup: CDR1 SNHLY, CDR2 FYNNEI. The CDR3 bases are TGTGCCAGCAGCAAAGACACGAGCAATCAGCCCCAGCATTTT. Amino acid sequence: CASSKDTSNQPQHF.

V gene TRBV6-2 or TRBV6-3 combines with J gene TRBJ2-7; no definite D call. Between the trimmed V and J ends, which lost 0 bases and 3 bases, there was a span of 6 bases. The CDR3 has 13 residues. Germline CDR1 and CDR2: MNHEY and SVGEGT. The CDR3 region has the DNA TGTGCCAGCAGTTACTCGAACAACTACGAGCAGTACTTC. It codes for CASSYSNNYEQYF.

Only one count was recorded for this clone. The CDR3 region is CASSQESAGTGSGYTF. For the CDR3, the DNA is TGCGCCAGCAGCCAAGAAAGTGCGGGGACAGGGAGTGGCTACACCTTC. The rearrangement uses TRBV4-1 and TRBJ1-2; 9 bases agree with TRBD1. V trimming: 0 bases; J trimming: 7 bases; junction bases outside the gene matches: 9. Germline CDR1 and CDR2: MGHRA and YSYEKL. The CDR3 runs to 16 residues.

The J gene is TRBJ2-5, the V gene TRBV29-1, with TRBD1 matching 7 bases. CDR3 length equals 12 residues. The trim removed 7 bases at V and 1 base at J, leaving 3 bases unmatched. The germline gives CDR1 SQVTM, CDR2 ANQGSEA. For the CDR3, the DNA is TGCAGCGCCAGACAGGGCCAAGAGACCCAGTACTTC. Amino acids: CSARQGQETQYF.

The genes are TRBV5-3 and TRBJ1-1, with D possibly matching TRBD1 (5 bases). TRBV5-3 is an ORF for which the function is uncertain. CDR3 length: 17 amino acids. Trimming cost V 0 bases and J 4 bases, with 19 bases left between them. The chain's CDR3 is CARSLGRGGGGVTEAFF. DNA for the CDR3: TGTGCCAGAAGCTTGGGCCGGGGAGGCGGGGGTGTCACTGAAGCTTTCTTT.

This clone was detected only once. This rearrangement joins TRBV5-1 to TRBJ1-1; 8 bases line up with TRBD1. The length of the CDR3 is 15 residues. Unmatched junction bases numbered 3, after V lost 1 base and J lost 1 base. Germline CDR1 reads SGHRS; CDR2 reads YFSETQ. CDR3 DNA sequence: TGCGCCAGCAGCTTGTCGGGGACAGGGAACACTGAAGCTTTCTTT. Translation gives CASSLSGTGNTEAFF.